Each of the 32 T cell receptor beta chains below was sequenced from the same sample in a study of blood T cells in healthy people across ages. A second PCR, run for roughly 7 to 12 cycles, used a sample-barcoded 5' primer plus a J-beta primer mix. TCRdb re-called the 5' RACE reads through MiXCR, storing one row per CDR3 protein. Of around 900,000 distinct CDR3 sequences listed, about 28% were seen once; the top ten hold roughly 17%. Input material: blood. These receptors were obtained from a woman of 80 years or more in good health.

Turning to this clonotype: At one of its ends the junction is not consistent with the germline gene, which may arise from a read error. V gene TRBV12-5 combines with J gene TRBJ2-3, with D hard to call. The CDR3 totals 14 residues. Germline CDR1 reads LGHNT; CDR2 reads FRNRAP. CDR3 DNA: TGTGCTAGTGGTTTGGACCCAAACACAGATACGCGGTATTTT. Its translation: CASGLDPNTDTRYF.

CDR3 nucleotides: TGTGCCAGCAGCTCGACAGGGGGGGCCACCTTC. Translation: CASSSTGGATF. The rearrangement links TRBV7-9 to TRBJ1-2; 9 bases align to TRBD1. CDR1 and CDR2 (germline): SEHNR, FQNEAQ (reference sequence). This CDR3 has 11 residues. J gave up 13 bases and V 4 bases, and 4 bases lay outside the gene matches. The full variable domain, rest sourced from reference TRBV7-9 and TRBJ1-2, is DTGVSQNPRHKITKRGQNVTFRCDPISEHNRLYWYRQTLGQGPEFLTYFQNEAQLEKSRLLSDRFSAERPKGSFSTLEIQRTEQGDSAMYLCASSSTGGATFGSGTRLTVV.

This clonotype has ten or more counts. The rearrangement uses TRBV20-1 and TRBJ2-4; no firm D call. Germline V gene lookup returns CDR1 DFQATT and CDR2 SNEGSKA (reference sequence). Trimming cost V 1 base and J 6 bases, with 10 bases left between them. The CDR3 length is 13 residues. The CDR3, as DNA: TGCAGTGCTAGAGCTCCCCCCATAAACATTCAGTACTTC. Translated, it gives CSARAPPINIQYF.

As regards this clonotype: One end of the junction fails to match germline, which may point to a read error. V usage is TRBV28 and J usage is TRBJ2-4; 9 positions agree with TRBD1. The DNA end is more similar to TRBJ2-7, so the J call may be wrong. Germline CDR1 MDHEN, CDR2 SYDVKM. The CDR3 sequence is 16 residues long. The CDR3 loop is CAGSAPPGQGNYEQYF. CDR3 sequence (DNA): TGTGCCGGCAGCGCTCCCCCGGGACAGGGTAACTACGAGCAGTACTTC.

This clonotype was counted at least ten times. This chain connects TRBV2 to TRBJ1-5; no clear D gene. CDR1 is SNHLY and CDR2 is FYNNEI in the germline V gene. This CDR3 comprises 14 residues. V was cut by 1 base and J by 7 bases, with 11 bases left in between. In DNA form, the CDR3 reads TGTGCCAGCAGTGAAGTGAGCTCGGGGCAGCCCCAGCATTTT. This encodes CASSEVSSGQPQHF.

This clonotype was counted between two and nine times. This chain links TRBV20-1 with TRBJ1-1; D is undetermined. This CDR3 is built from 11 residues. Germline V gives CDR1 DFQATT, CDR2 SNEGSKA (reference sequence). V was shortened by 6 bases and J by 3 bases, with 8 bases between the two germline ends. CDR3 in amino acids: CSARIDTEAFF. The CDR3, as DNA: TGCAGTGCCCGCATTGACACTGAAGCTTTCTTT.

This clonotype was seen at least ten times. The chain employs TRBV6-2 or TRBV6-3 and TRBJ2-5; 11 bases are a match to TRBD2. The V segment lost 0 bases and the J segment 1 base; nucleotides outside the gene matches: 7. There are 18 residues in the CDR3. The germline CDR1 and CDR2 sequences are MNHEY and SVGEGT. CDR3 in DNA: TGTGCCAGCAGTTACTCAGGAGCTAGCGGGGGGTTCCAAGAGACCCAGTACTTC. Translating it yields CASSYSGASGGFQETQYF.

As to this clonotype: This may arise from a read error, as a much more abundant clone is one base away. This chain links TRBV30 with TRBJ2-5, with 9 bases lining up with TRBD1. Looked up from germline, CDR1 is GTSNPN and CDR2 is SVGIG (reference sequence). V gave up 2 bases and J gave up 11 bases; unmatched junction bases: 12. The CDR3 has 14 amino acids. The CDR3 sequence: CAWSLTGGHNEQYF. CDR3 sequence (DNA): TGTGCCTGGAGTCTGACAGGGGGTCACAATGAGCAGTACTTC.

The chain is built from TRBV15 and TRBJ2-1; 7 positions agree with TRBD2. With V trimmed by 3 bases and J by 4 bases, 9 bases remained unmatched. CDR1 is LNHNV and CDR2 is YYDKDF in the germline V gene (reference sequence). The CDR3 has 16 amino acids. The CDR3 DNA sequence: TGTGCCACCAGCAGGGCCTGGGCTAGCGGATACAATGAGCAGTTCTTC. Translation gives CATSRAWASGYNEQFF.

CDR3 in amino acids: CASSLSMVAGELFF. CDR3 DNA: TGCGCCAGCAGCTTGTCTATGGTGGCCGGGGAGCTGTTTTTT. The chain carries TRBV5-1 and TRBJ2-2; D gene ambiguous. V dropped 1 base and J dropped 6 bases, with 10 bases sitting between them. This CDR3 spans 14 amino acids. The germline gives CDR1 SGHRS, CDR2 YFSETQ.

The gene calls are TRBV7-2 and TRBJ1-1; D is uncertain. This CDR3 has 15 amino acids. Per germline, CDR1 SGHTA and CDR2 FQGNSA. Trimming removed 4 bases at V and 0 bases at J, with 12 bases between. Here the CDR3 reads CASSSLGSMNTEAFF. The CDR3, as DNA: TGTGCCAGCAGCTCCCTTGGCTCTATGAACACTGAAGCTTTCTTT. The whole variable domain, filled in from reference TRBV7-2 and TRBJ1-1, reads GAGVSQSPSNKVTEKGKDVELRCDPISGHTALYWYRQSLGQGLEFLIYFQGNSAPDKSGLPSDRFSAERTGGSVSTLTIQRTQQEDSAVYLCASSSLGSMNTEAFFGQGTRLTVV.

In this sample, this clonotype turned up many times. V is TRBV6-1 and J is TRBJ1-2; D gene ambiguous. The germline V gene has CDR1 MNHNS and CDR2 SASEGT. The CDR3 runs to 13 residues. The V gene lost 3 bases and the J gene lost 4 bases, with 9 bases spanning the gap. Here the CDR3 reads CASSESVIYGYTF. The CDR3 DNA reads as TGTGCCAGCAGTGAGAGCGTCATCTATGGCTACACCTTC.

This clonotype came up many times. CDR3 coding DNA: TGTGCCATCAGTGATAACAGGGAGCAGTTCTTC. It yields the protein CAISDNREQFF. The gene calls are TRBV10-3 and TRBJ2-1, with D perhaps TRBD1 (5 bases). From germline, CDR1 is ENHRY and CDR2 SYGVKD. The CDR3 is made up of 11 amino acids. V was pared by 3 bases and J by 10 bases, with 7 bases between.

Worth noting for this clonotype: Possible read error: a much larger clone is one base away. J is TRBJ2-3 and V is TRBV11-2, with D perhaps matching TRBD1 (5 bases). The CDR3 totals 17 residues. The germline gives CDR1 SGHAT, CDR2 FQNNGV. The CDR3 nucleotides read TGTGCCAGCGTTTACCGGGTGGACAACGGTGCGGCAGATAGGCAGTATTTT. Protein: CASVYRVDNGAADRQYF.

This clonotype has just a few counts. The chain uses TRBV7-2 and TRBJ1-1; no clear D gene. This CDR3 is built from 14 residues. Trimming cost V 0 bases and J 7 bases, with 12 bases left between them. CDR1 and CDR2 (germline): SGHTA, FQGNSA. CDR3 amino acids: CASSLAFSGDEAFF. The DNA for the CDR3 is TGTGCCAGCAGCTTAGCGTTTTCGGGTGATGAAGCTTTCTTT. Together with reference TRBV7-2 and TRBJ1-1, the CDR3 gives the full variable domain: GAGVSQSPSNKVTEKGKDVELRCDPISGHTALYWYRQSLGQGLEFLIYFQGNSAPDKSGLPSDRFSAERTGGSVSTLTIQRTQQEDSAVYLCASSLAFSGDEAFFGQGTRLTVV.

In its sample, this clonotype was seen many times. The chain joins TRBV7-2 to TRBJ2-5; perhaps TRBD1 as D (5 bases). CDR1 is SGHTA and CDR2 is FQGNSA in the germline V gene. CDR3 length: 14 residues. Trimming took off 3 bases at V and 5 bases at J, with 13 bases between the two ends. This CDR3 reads CASSLESPGETQYF. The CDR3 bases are TGTGCCAGCAGCTTGGAATCCCCAGGGGAGACCCAGTACTTC.

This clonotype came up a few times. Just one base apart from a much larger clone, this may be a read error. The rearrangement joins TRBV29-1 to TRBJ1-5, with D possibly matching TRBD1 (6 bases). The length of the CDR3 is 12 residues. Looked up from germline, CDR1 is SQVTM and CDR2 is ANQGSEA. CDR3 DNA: TGCGGCGTTATACAGGGTAATCAGCCCCAGCATTTT. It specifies CGVIQGNQPQHF.

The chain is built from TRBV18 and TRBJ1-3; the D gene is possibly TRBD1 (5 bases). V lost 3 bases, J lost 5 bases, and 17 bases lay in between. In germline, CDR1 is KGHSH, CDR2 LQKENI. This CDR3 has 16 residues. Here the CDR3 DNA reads TGTGCCAGCTCACCGGACGGGACGTATCTACGAAACACCATATATTTT. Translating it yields CASSPDGTYLRNTIYF.

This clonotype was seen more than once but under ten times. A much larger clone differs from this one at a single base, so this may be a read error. The CDR3 region has the DNA TGTGCCAGCTCACCAAGACAGACACAAAACTCCTACGAGCAGTACTTC. Encoded protein: CASSPRQTQNSYEQYF. This chain links TRBV18 with TRBJ2-7, with a weak D call TRBD1 (5 bases). Trimming removed 2 bases from V and 0 bases from J, with 14 bases in between. Germline lookup yields CDR1 KGHSH and CDR2 LQKENI. The CDR3 totals 16 residues. Full variable domain (rest looked up from reference TRBV18 and TRBJ2-7): NAGVMQNPRHLVRRRGQEARLRCSPMKGHSHVYWYRQLPEEGLKFMVYLQKENIIDESGMPKERFSAEFPKEGPSILRIQQVVRGDSAAYFCASSPRQTQNSYEQYFGPGTRLTVT.

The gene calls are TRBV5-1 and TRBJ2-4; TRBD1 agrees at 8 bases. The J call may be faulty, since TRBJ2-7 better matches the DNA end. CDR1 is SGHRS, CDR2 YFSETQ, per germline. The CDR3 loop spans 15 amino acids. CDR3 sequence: CASSMTTGARYEQYF. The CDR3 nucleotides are TGCGCCAGCAGCATGACGACAGGGGCGAGATACGAGCAGTACTTC.

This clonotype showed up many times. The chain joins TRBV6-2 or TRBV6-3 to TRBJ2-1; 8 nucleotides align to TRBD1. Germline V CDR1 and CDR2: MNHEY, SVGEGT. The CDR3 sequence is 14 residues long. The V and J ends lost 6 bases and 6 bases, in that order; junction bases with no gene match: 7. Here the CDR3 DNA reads TGTGCCAGCAGGAGAGGGGGACAGGTCAATGAGCAGTTCTTC. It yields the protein CASRRGGQVNEQFF.

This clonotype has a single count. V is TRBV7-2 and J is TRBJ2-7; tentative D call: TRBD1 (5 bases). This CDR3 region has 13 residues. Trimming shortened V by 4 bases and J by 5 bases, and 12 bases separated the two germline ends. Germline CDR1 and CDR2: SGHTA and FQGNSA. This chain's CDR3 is CASSSRERDEQYF. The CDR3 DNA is TGTGCCAGCAGCTCCAGGGAACGGGACGAGCAGTACTTC.

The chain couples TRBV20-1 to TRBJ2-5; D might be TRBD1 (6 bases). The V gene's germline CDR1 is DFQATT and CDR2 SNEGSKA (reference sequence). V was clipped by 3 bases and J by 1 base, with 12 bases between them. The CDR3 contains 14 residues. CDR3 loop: CSARDRVSQETQYF. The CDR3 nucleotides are TGCAGTGCTAGGGACAGAGTATCCCAAGAGACCCAGTACTTC.

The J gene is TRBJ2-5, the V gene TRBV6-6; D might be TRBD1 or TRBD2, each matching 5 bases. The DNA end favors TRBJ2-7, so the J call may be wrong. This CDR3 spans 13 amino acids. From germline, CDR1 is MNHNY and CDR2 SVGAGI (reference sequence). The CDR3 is CASSTGRDYEQYF. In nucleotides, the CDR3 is TGTGCCAGCAGTACGGGACGGGACTACGAGCAGTACTTC.

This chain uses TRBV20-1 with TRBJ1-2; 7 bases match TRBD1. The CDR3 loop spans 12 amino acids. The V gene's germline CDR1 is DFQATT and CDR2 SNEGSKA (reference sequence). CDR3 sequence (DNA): TGCAGGGCCAGAGACAGGGTCTATGGCTACACCTTC. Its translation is CRARDRVYGYTF.

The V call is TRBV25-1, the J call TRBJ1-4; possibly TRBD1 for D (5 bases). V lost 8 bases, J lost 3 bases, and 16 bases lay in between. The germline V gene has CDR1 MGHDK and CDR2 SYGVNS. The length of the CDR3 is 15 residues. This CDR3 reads CASSSGLTANEKLFF. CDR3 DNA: TGTGCCAGCTCCTCAGGGTTGACGGCTAATGAAAAACTGTTTTTT.

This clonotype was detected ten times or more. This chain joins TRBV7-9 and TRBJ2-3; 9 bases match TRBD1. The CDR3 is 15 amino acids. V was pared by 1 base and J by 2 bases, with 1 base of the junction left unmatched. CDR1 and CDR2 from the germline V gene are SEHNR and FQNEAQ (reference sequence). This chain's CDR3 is CASSLGDRDTDTQYF. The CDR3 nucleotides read TGTGCCAGCAGCTTAGGGGACAGGGACACAGATACGCAGTATTTT.

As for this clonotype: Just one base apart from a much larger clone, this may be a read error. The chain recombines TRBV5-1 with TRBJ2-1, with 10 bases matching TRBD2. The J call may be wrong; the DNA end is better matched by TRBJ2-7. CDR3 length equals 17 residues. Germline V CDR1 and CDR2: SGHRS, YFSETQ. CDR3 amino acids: CASSFLAGASSYNEQYF. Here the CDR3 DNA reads TGCGCCAGCAGCTTCCTAGCGGGGGCGAGCTCCTACAATGAGCAGTACTTC.

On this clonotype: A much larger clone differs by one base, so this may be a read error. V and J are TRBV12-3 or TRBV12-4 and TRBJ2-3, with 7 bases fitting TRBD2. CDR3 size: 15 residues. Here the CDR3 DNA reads TGTGCCAGCAGAATTTGGGGGGGGAGCACAGATGCGCAGTATTTT. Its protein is CASRIWGGSTDAQYF.

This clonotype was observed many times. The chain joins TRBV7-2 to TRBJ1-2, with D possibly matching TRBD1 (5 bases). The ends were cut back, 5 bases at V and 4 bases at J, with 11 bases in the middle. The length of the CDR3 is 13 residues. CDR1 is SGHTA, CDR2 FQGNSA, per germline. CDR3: CASSVDSRYGYTF. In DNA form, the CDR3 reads TGTGCCAGCAGCGTAGACAGCCGCTATGGCTACACCTTC.

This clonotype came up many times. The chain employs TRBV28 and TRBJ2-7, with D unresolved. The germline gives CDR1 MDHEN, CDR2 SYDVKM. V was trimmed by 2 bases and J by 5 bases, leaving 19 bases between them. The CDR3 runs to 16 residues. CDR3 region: CASSLRPNSVLHEQYF. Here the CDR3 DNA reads TGTGCCAGCAGTTTAAGGCCCAACTCCGTTCTCCACGAGCAGTACTTC.

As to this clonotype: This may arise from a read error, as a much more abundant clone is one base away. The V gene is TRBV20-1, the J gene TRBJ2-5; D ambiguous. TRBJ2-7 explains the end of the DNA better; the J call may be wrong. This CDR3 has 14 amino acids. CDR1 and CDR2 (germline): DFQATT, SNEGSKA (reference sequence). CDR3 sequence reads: CSARDASAFYEQYF. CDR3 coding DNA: TGCAGTGCTAGAGATGCCAGCGCGTTCTACGAGCAGTACTTC.